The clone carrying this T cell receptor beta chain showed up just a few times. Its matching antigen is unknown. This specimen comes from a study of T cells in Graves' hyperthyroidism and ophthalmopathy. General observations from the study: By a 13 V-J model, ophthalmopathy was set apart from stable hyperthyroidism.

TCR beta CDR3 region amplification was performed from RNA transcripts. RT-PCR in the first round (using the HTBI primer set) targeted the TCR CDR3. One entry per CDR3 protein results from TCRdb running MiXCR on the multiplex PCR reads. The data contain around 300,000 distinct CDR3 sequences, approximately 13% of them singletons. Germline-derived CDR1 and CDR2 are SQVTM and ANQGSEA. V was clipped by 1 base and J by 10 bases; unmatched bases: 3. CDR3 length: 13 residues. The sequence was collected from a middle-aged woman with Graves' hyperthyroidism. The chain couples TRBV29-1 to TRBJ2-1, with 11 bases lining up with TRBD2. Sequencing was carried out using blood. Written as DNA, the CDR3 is TGCAGCGTTGAAGGACTAGCGGGATACGAGCAGTTCTTC. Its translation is CSVEGLAGYEQFF.